These T cell receptor beta chains were read from a single sample in a study of breast tumors, draining lymph nodes, adjacent tissues. TCRdb itself ran the multiplex PCR reads through MiXCR, one entry per CDR3 protein. The table includes some 21,000 distinct CDR3 sequences, roughly 41% detected once. Sequencing was done on a sample of breast tumor tissue. The receptors here all came from a female donor with breast cancer. Some clones in this sample may be carry-over from other donors' samples. The CDR3 runs from the conserved cysteine through the conserved F or W. Fields, in order: D gene, V gene, clone size, J gene, CDR3 DNA, CDR3 protein. The D gene is left open where the match is weak. Clone size is shown for a subset of rows, as once, few, many or a class of expanded clone.

>-|TRBV19|few|TRBJ1-4
TGTGCCAGTAGTGTACAGGGAAACAATGAAAAACTGTTTTTT
CASSVQGNNEKLFF
>-|TRBV7-6|-|TRBJ1-1
TGTGCCAGCAGCTTAAGTGTATCGAACACTGAAGCTTTCTTT
CASSLSVSNTEAFF
>-|TRBV10-3|-|TRBJ1-3
TGTGCCATCAGTGCTCTTTCCTCTGGAAACACCATATATTTT
CAISALSSGNTIYF
>TRBD2|TRBV5-8|-|TRBJ2-5
TGTGCCAGCCACCTGGGGGTTTCAGCTAGCGGGTGGGGAGGGGAGACCCAGTACTTC
CASHLGVSASGWGGETQYF
>-|TRBV7-3|medium-sized|TRBJ2-5
TGTGCCAGCAGCTTGATAGTGCAAGAGACCCAGTACTTC
CASSLIVQETQYF
>TRBD1|TRBV13|-|TRBJ2-7
TGTGTCAGCAGTCGGACAGGGGGCTCCTACGAGCAGTACTTC
CVSSRTGGSYEQYF
>TRBD2|TRBV25-1|-|TRBJ2-3
TGTGCCAGCAGTGACCCAACCCTAGCGGGAGTGGTAGATACGCAGTATTTT
CASSDPTLAGVVDTQYF
>-|TRBV29-1|-|TRBJ2-1
TGCAGCGTTGATGGCCGACTAGATGCCTACAATGAGCAGTTCTTC
CSVDGRLDAYNEQFF
>-|TRBV5-1|-|TRBJ2-3
TGCGCCAGCAACCCCACAGGCACAGATACGCAGTATTTT
CASNPTGTDTQYF
>TRBD1|TRBV6-5|few|TRBJ1-2
TGTGCCAGCAGTTCCCAGGGACAGGGGGCCTATGGCTACACCTTC
CASSSQGQGAYGYTF
>-|TRBV5-1|-|TRBJ2-7
TGCGCCAGTACGCCCTCGCAGCAAACCTACGAGCAGTACTTC
CASTPSQQTYEQYF
>-|TRBV4-1|many|TRBJ1-4
TGCGCCAGCAGCCAGGGCCACAGGGCAGCTAATGAAAAACTGTTTTTT
CASSQGHRAANEKLFF
>TRBD2|TRBV5-6|many|TRBJ2-3
TGTGCCAGCAGCCTGATTAGCGGGGCATACACAGATACGCAGTATTTT
CASSLISGAYTDTQYF
>TRBD1|TRBV9|few|TRBJ2-1
TGTGCCAGCAGCGTAGTGGCAGGGGGCAATGAGCAGTTCTTC
CASSVVAGGNEQFF
>-|TRBV24-1|-|TRBJ1-4
TGTGCCACCAGTGATGGGGAAGCGTTGTTTTTT
CATSDGEALFF
>-|TRBV30|many|TRBJ1-6
TGTGCCTGGAAAGGCCAGAGTAATAATTCACCCCTCCACTTT
CAWKGQSNNSPLHF
>-|TRBV20-1|-|TRBJ2-2
TGCAGTGCTAGAGATCCGGGGAGGTCCACCGGGGAGCTGTTTTTT
CSARDPGRSTGELFF
>-|TRBV6-5|-|TRBJ2-1
TGTGCCAGCAGACCACGGACCGTCCACAATGAGCAGTTCTTC
CASRPRTVHNEQFF
>TRBD1|TRBV6-5|-|TRBJ1-6
TGTGCCAGCAGTTACTCGATAACAGGGGAAAGGTCCTTT
CASSYSITGERSF
>-|TRBV3-1|-|TRBJ1-4
TGTGCCAGCAGCCAACCCCCGATGAATGAAAAACTGTTTTTT
CASSQPPMNEKLFF
>TRBD1|TRBV12-3/TRBV12-4|many|TRBJ1-5
TGTGCCAGCAGCCGTGGACAGGTTGGCAATCAGCCCCAGCATTTT
CASSRGQVGNQPQHF
>TRBD1|TRBV25-1|few|TRBJ2-7
TGTGCCAGCAGTTACGCAGGGGGAACCCCCTACGAGCAGTACTTC
CASSYAGGTPYEQYF
>TRBD2|TRBV25-1|medium-sized|TRBJ2-7
TGTGCCAGCAGTGAACGAGCGGGGAAAACGATCTACGAGCAGTACTTC
CASSERAGKTIYEQYF
>-|TRBV12-3/TRBV12-4|many|TRBJ2-7
TGTGCCAGCAGTTGGGAGGGTGCACAGGGGTACGAGCAGTACTTC
CASSWEGAQGYEQYF
>TRBD1|TRBV11-2|many|TRBJ1-6
TGTGCCAGCAGCAAGGACAGGGGGCCTTTTTATTCCCCCCTCCACTTT
CASSKDRGPFYSPLHF
>TRBD1|TRBV5-1|many|TRBJ1-2
TGCGCCAGCAGCTTAGTAGGACAGGGGCAGGGCTACACCTTC
CASSLVGQGQGYTF
>-|TRBV11-2|-|TRBJ2-5
TGTGCCAGCAGCTTACTGGCAGGGGCCCCTTACACCGGACGGGAGACCCAGTACTTC
CASSLLAGAPYTGRETQYF
>-|TRBV7-3|medium-sized|TRBJ2-5
TGTGCCAGCAGCTTAAGGGCCAGTCAGACCCAGTACTTC
CASSLRASQTQYF
>-|TRBV5-1|few|TRBJ2-3
TGCGCCAGCAGCGCTAGCACAGATACGCAGTATTTT
CASSASTDTQYF
>-|TRBV7-9|-|TRBJ2-1
TGTGCCAGCAGTGAAGGGGATGAGCAGTTCTTC
CASSEGDEQFF
>-|TRBV5-1|many|TRBJ1-6
TGCGCCACTCGAAGGAACTTAGGGGATAATTCACCCCTCCACTTT
CATRRNLGDNSPLHF
>-|TRBV25-1|-|TRBJ2-3
TGTGCCAGCAGTGAAGGAGGTAGTGCGTCAGGGAAGGCAGATACGCAGTATTTT
CASSEGGSASGKADTQYF
>-|TRBV6-4|-|TRBJ2-3
TGTGCCAGCAGTGAGGCCCCAGGTTCCACAGATACGCAGTATTTT
CASSEAPGSTDTQYF
>-|TRBV15|many|TRBJ2-5
TGTGCCACCAGCAGATCCCCACAAGAGACCCAGTACTTC
CATSRSPQETQYF
>TRBD1|TRBV12-3/TRBV12-4|many|TRBJ2-1
TGTGCCAGCAGAGCGGACAGGGGGCTTTTCAATGAGCAGTTCTTC
CASRADRGLFNEQFF
>TRBD2|TRBV7-9|many|TRBJ2-1
TGTGCCAGCAGCTTAATGGGACTAGCGGGATACAATGAGCAGTTCTTC
CASSLMGLAGYNEQFF
>-|TRBV7-2|-|TRBJ2-2
TGTGCCAGCAGCTTACTGGCAGGGGCCCCTTTTACAGGGGAGCTGTTTTTT
CASSLLAGAPFTGELFF
>-|TRBV4-3|many|TRBJ1-5
TGCGCCAGCAGCCAAGGAGGGGGGGGTAATCAGCCCCAGCATTTT
CASSQGGGGNQPQHF
>-|TRBV15|-|TRBJ2-3
TGTGCCACCAGCAGGATAAAAACAGATACGCAGTATTTT
CATSRIKTDTQYF
>-|TRBV9|-|TRBJ1-5
TGTGCCAGCAGCCCAAATAGCAATCAGCCCCAGCATTTT
CASSPNSNQPQHF
>TRBD1|TRBV29-1|many|TRBJ2-1
TGCAGCGTTTGGCCGGGCGGGACAGGGAGGTATGAGCAGTTCTTC
CSVWPGGTGRYEQFF
>-|TRBV6-4|-|TRBJ2-3
TGTGCCAGCAGTCCCGGCCCCGAGGGGGATACGCAGTATTTT
CASSPGPEGDTQYF
>-|TRBV5-1|many|TRBJ1-2
TGCGCCAGCAGCGATGGACTGGGTGACTATGGCTACACCTTC
CASSDGLGDYGYTF
>TRBD1|TRBV4-1|many|TRBJ2-1
TGCGCCAGCAGCCCATATCGGGACAGTGAATACAATGAGCAGTTCTTC
CASSPYRDSEYNEQFF
>-|TRBV20-1|-|TRBJ1-2
TGCAGTGCTAGCACTCGGACACTCATACATAACTATGGCTACACCTTC
CSASTRTLIHNYGYTF
>-|TRBV10-1|few|TRBJ2-5
TGCGCCAGCAGTGAGTCGACTAACCAAGAGACCCAGTACTTC
CASSESTNQETQYF
>TRBD1|TRBV18|few|TRBJ1-3
TGTGCCAGCTCACGCGACAGGGAAGACACCATATATTTT
CASSRDREDTIYF
>-|TRBV19|many|TRBJ2-7
TGTGCCAGTACCTCCCCCTGGGTCCACTACGAGCAGTACTTC
CASTSPWVHYEQYF
>-|TRBV3-1|few|TRBJ2-7
TGTGCCAGCAGCCAAGACTCAGATCCACGCCGCTACGAGCAGTACTTC
CASSQDSDPRRYEQYF
>-|TRBV4-2|-|TRBJ1-4
TGTGCCAGCAGCCAAGACGATATAGCGGTGCTGTTTTTT
CASSQDDIAVLFF
>-|TRBV7-8|-|TRBJ2-3
TGTGCCAGCAGCTTAGGTCTCTCCTCCACAGATACGCAGTATTTT
CASSLGLSSTDTQYF
>-|TRBV7-9|-|TRBJ2-3
TGTGCCAGCGGCCTATCACATGGGGGCACGAGCACAGATACGCAGTATTTT
CASGLSHGGTSTDTQYF
>-|TRBV27|-|TRBJ2-3
TGTGCCAGCAGTTTGCCAGGGGTCGGGGATACGCAGTATTTT
CASSLPGVGDTQYF
>TRBD2|TRBV7-7|many|TRBJ2-3
TGTGCTAGCAGCATACACCGGACTAGCGACGTCACAGATACGCAGTATTTT
CASSIHRTSDVTDTQYF
>-|TRBV15|once|TRBJ1-5
TGTGCCACCAGCACCGAACGGGCGACGCCCCAGCATTTT
CATSTERATPQHF
>-|TRBV11-3|-|TRBJ1-4
TGTGCCAGCAGCTTACAGGGCTGGTCTAATGAAAAACTGTTTTTT
CASSLQGWSNEKLFF
>-|TRBV18|-|TRBJ2-7
TGTGCCAGCTCACCATTTTACCTCCAGGGCTCCTACGAGCAGTACTTC
CASSPFYLQGSYEQYF
>-|TRBV6-1|-|TRBJ2-7
TGTGCCAGCAGTGAAGCGCGAGTCGGCTACGAGCAGTACTTC
CASSEARVGYEQYF
>-|TRBV29-1|many|TRBJ2-5
TGCAGCGTTAAACGGGACGCCGAGACCCAGTACTTC
CSVKRDAETQYF
>TRBD2|TRBV15|many|TRBJ2-1
TGTGCCACCAGACTAGCGGGGTTCGATGAGCAGTTCTTC
CATRLAGFDEQFF